Listed below are T cell receptor beta chains from one sample, sequenced in a study of T cell responses to AZD1222 COVID-19 vaccine. Sequencing used immunoSEQ multiplex PCR; TCRdb keeps in-frame clones, though not all of them. The data show 150,000 to 200,000 clones, 85% to 90% seen once. The sequencing used peripheral blood, collected on day 0 of AZD1222 vaccination. The receptor set was obtained from an adult in good health. Each CDR3 is given with its conserved first and last residue. Each record gives: V gene, D gene, clone size, J gene, CDR3 DNA, CDR3 protein. A D gene is named only where the DNA matches it firmly. A row's size may be missing; if present it is once, few, many or a size class.

TRBV28	TRBD2	-	TRBJ2-1	TGTGCCAGCAGGTCTTTGGCGGGGGGAGTGGATGAGCAGTTCTTC	CASRSLAGGVDEQFF
TRBV7-2	-	-	TRBJ1-6	TGTGCCAGCAGCTTAGTCCGAAGTACAGGGAGGGATTCACCCCTCCACTTT	CASSLVRSTGRDSPLHF
TRBV9	TRBD2	-	TRBJ2-1	TGTGCCAGCAGCGGGGGACTAGCGGGAGGGAATGAGCAGTTCTTC	CASSGGLAGGNEQFF
TRBV6-5	-	-	TRBJ2-7	TGTGCCAGCGGGCGGGCTAGGGGGTCCTACGAGCAGTACTTC	CASGRARGSYEQYF
TRBV5-4	-	-	TRBJ1-1	TGTGCCAGCAGCTTTTCGAACACTGAAGCTTTCTTT	CASSFSNTEAFF
TRBV29-1	TRBD2	-	TRBJ2-2	TGCAGCGTTGCCAGGGAGGGAGTCGGGGAGCTGTTTTTT	CSVAREGVGELFF
TRBV27	TRBD2	-	TRBJ2-7	TGTGCCAGCAGTTCCGGGACTAGCAATCAGAGGGAGCAGTACTTC	CASSSGTSNQREQYF
TRBV15	TRBD2	-	TRBJ2-1	TGTGCCACCAGCAGAGGCGGGAGAGAGTACAATGAGCAGTTCTTC	CATSRGGREYNEQFF
TRBV7-8	-	-	TRBJ1-5	TGTGCCAGCAGCTCAGGAGGGGTCAGCAATCAGCCCCAGCATTTT	CASSSGGVSNQPQHF
TRBV20-1	-	-	TRBJ1-1	TGCAGTGCCCAGAGGGGAGGTGAAGCTTTCTTT	CSAQRGGEAFF
TRBV5-4	TRBD2	-	TRBJ2-1	TGTGCCAGCAGCTCCGAACTAGCGGGGGGCTGGAATGAGCAGTTCTTC	CASSSELAGGWNEQFF
TRBV18	TRBD1	-	TRBJ1-2	TGTGCCAGCTCAAGGAATAGAGGGGACAGCAGAAATAACTATGGCTACACCTTC	CASSRNRGDSRNNYGYTF
TRBV28	-	many	TRBJ1-1	TGTGCCAGCAGCCAAACGACCGAGGGAGCTTTCTTT	CASSQTTEGAFF
TRBV11-2	TRBD2	-	TRBJ2-5	TGTGCCAGCAGCTCCAATAGCGGGGGGGCCGGGGAGACCCAGTACTTC	CASSSNSGGAGETQYF
TRBV6-2/TRBV6-3	TRBD1	-	TRBJ1-4	TGTGCCAGCAGCTACTCGGGACAGTCGGTGAGAGGGGAAAAACTGTTTTTT	CASSYSGQSVRGEKLFF
TRBV9	-	-	TRBJ1-2	TGTGCCAGCAGCCCATCAGGGAACTATGGCTACACCTTC	CASSPSGNYGYTF
TRBV19	-	-	TRBJ1-5	TGTGCCAGTAGTATAGGGGGCTTCCACAATCAGCCCCAGCATTTT	CASSIGGFHNQPQHF
TRBV6-5	-	few	TRBJ1-1	TGTGCCAGCAGTTACTCTTCGGGTGGCACTGAAGCTTTCTTT	CASSYSSGGTEAFF
TRBV7-7	TRBD2	-	TRBJ2-3	TGTGCCAGCAGCTTGACCGGGGGGGCAGGTGATACGCAGTATTTT	CASSLTGGAGDTQYF
TRBV5-5	-	-	TRBJ2-7	TGTGCCAGTAGGATGGGAGGCGGGTTTACCTACGAGCAGTACTTC	CASRMGGGFTYEQYF
TRBV5-1	TRBD2	few	TRBJ2-2	TGCGCCAGCAGCTTGCGGGAGGAAACCGGGGAGCTGTTTTTT	CASSLREETGELFF
TRBV11-3	TRBD2	-	TRBJ2-3	TGTGCCAGCAGCTTCGGCGGGGGGGTCACAGATACGCAGTATTTT	CASSFGGGVTDTQYF
TRBV11-3	-	-	TRBJ1-1	TGTGCCAGCAGCTTAAACAGGAACACTGAAGCTTTCTTT	CASSLNRNTEAFF
TRBV5-1	TRBD1	few	TRBJ2-1	TGCGCCAGCAGCTTGGATGGGTCTGGGACAGGGGAGAGGAAGTTCTTC	CASSLDGSGTGERKFF
TRBV28	-	-	TRBJ2-1	TGTGCCAGCAGTTTCGCGGACGGTCACAATGAGCAGTTCTTC	CASSFADGHNEQFF
TRBV15	-	few	TRBJ2-7	TGTGCCACCAGCAGGGACGACTACGAGCAGTACTTC	CATSRDDYEQYF
TRBV11-3	TRBD2	-	TRBJ2-2	TGTGCCAGCAGCTCCCTAGCGGGAGGGGCCACCGGGGAGCTGTTTTTT	CASSSLAGGATGELFF
TRBV6-5	-	-	TRBJ2-2	TGTGCCAGCAGTCCCCTGGGGGGTAACACCGGGGAGCTGTTTTTT	CASSPLGGNTGELFF
TRBV28	TRBD1	-	TRBJ2-7	TGTGCCAGCAGTGATTCGGGACAGGTCTCCTACGAGCAGTACTTC	CASSDSGQVSYEQYF
TRBV29-1	TRBD1	-	TRBJ2-5	TGCAGCGTTGGGTCGACAGGGGTAGAGACCCAGTACTTC	CSVGSTGVETQYF
TRBV9	-	-	TRBJ1-6	TGTGCCAGCAGCGTAGCGGGGGGAATAAGATCACCCCTCCACTTT	CASSVAGGIRSPLHF
TRBV9	TRBD2	-	TRBJ2-5	TGTGCCAGCAGCGTAGCGGGACTAGCGGCACAAGAGACCCAGTACTTC	CASSVAGLAAQETQYF
TRBV5-1	TRBD1	-	TRBJ1-3	TGCGCCAGCGGCCCGGGACAGGGGGCCCCTGGAAACACCATATATTTT	CASGPGQGAPGNTIYF
TRBV10-3	TRBD1	-	TRBJ1-2	TGTGCCAGCCGACAGGGCTTGGACTATGGCTACACCTTC	CASRQGLDYGYTF
TRBV28	-	-	TRBJ1-5	TGTGCCAGCAGTTTACAGGGACTCCGGCAGCCCCAGCATTTT	CASSLQGLRQPQHF
TRBV30	TRBD1	-	TRBJ1-2	TGTGCCTGGTCAACAGGGGGAAACTATGGCTACACCTTC	CAWSTGGNYGYTF
TRBV28	TRBD2	-	TRBJ2-3	TGTGCCAGCAGTTTATTCCTCGGACTAGCGGGAACACATGATACGCAGTATTTT	CASSLFLGLAGTHDTQYF